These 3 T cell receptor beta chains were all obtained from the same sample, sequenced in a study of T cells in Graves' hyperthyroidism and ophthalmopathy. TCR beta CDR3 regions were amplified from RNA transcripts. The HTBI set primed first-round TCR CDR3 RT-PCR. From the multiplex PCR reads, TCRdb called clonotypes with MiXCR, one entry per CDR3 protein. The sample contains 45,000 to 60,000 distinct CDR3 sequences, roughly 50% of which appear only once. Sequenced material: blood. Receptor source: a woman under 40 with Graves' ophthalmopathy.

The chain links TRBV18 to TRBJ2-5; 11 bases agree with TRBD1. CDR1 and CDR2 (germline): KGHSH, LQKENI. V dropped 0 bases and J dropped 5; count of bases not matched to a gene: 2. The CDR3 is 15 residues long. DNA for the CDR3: TGTGCCAGCTCACCACCCGGACAGGGGGCCGAGACCCAGTACTTC. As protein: CASSPPGQGAETQYF.

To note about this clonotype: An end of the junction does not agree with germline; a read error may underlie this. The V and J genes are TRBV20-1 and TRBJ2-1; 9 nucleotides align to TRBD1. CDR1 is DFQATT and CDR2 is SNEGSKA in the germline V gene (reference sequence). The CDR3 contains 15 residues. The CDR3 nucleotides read TGCGGTGCTCGCCGACAGGGGGGCTCCTACAATGAGCAGTTCTTC. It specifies CGARRQGGSYNEQFF.

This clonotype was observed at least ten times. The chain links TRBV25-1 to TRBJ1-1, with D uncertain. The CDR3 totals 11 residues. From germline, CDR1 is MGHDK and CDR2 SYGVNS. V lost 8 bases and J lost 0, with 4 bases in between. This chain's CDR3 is CASGMNTEAFF. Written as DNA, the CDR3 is TGTGCCAGCGGGATGAACACTGAAGCTTTCTTT.